This passage covers 15 T cell receptor beta chains from one sample sequenced in a study of T cell repertoires in cytomegalovirus infection. TCRdb processed the reads anew with MiXCR; each CDR3 protein has one entry. The table lists a few hundred thousand distinct CDR3 sequences, over 7.5% of them singletons, with roughly 4.5% in the top ten. The specimen was PBMCs. The receptors stem from a human donor in good health (CMV status not recorded). Some clones in this sample may be carry-over from other donors' samples.

This clonotype was seen at least ten times. The chain links TRBV7-2 to TRBJ2-5; D remains unclear. The germline V gene encodes CDR1 SGHTA and CDR2 FQGNSA. Trimming stripped 5 bases from V and 3 bases from J, with 10 bases between. This CDR3 comprises 13 residues. This CDR3 is CASSVSDKETQYF. CDR3 in DNA: TGTGCCAGCAGCGTCAGTGATAAAGAGACCCAGTACTTC. The complete variable domain, with remaining parts taken from reference TRBV7-2 and TRBJ2-5, reads GAGVSQSPSNKVTEKGKDVELRCDPISGHTALYWYRQSLGQGLEFLIYFQGNSAPDKSGLPSDRFSAERTGGSVSTLTIQRTQQEDSAVYLCASSVSDKETQYFGPGTRLLVL.

This rearrangement joins TRBV28 to TRBJ2-1; D remains ambiguous. The CDR3 consists of 14 residues. Germline V gene lookup returns CDR1 MDHEN and CDR2 SYDVKM. V shed 8 bases and J shed 0 bases, with 11 bases lying between them. CDR3 amino acids: CASGISISYNEQFF. In DNA form, the CDR3 reads TGTGCCAGCGGCATTAGTATCTCCTACAATGAGCAGTTCTTC.

The CDR3 region is CATCTGNTEAFF. The CDR3 DNA is TGTGCAACCTGTACAGGGAACACTGAAGCTTTCTTT. This chain joins TRBV6-6 and TRBJ1-1; tentative D call: TRBD1 (5 bases). Germline V gives CDR1 MNHNY, CDR2 SVGAGI (reference sequence). There are 12 residues in the CDR3.

This clonotype was detected ten times or more. CDR3 residues: CASSLAGQVKEKLFF. The CDR3 coding sequence is TGTGCCAGCAGCTTAGCGGGACAGGTTAAGGAAAAACTGTTTTTT. The genes are TRBV7-6 and TRBJ1-4, with TRBD1 identical over 8 bases. V shed 0 bases and J 8 bases; nucleotides not matched to a gene: 5. This CDR3 spans 15 amino acids. Germline V CDR1 and CDR2: SGHVS, FNYEAQ.

This clonotype was recorded a few times. V is TRBV7-9 and J is TRBJ2-7, with a tentative D call TRBD2 (6 bases). This CDR3 spans 14 amino acids. Germline CDR1 SEHNR, CDR2 FQNEAQ (reference sequence). The V end lost 5 bases, the J end lost 3 bases, and 14 bases lay between the germline ends. This CDR3 is CASSPLGLNYEQYF. CDR3 DNA: TGTGCCAGCAGCCCCCTGGGACTTAACTACGAGCAGTACTTC.

This clonotype was found many times. The rearrangement joins TRBV6-2 or TRBV6-3 to TRBJ2-3; 11 bases match TRBD2. The V segment lost 5 bases and the J segment 5 bases; nucleotides outside the gene matches: 15. The length of the CDR3 is 18 residues. Germline CDR1 and CDR2: MNHEY and SVGEGT. The CDR3 DNA reads as TGTGCCAGCAGTCCACCCTCTGAACTAGCGGGAGCTGGAGATACGCAGTATTTT. Translating it yields CASSPPSELAGAGDTQYF.

In this sample, this clonotype turned up a few times. This chain links TRBV10-3 with TRBJ2-1; D might be TRBD1 (6 bases). The V gene lost 6 bases and the J gene lost 8 bases, with 14 bases spanning the gap. Germline loops: CDR1 ENHRY, CDR2 SYGVKD. This CDR3 is built from 13 residues. The CDR3 DNA follows: TGTGCCATCAGGGGGACACCGACGCATGAGCAGTTCTTC. Amino acid sequence: CAIRGTPTHEQFF.

In its sample, this clonotype was seen a few times. V is TRBV12-3 or TRBV12-4 and J is TRBJ1-2; D call uncertain. This CDR3 comprises 14 residues. V was clipped by 2 bases and J by 5 bases, with 12 bases between them. CDR3 DNA sequence: TGTGCCAGCAGTTTACGTGCTGGGTGGTATGGCTACACCTTC. This sequence encodes CASSLRAGWYGYTF.

Ten or more counts support this clonotype. This chain links TRBV12-5 with TRBJ2-1, with a possible D match to TRBD2 (5 bases). V was cut by 3 bases and J by 8 bases, with 14 bases left in between. CDR3 length equals 14 residues. Germline CDR1 LGHNT, CDR2 FRNRAP. CDR3 sequence reads: CASGFGPRTDEQFF. For the CDR3, the DNA is TGTGCTAGTGGTTTCGGTCCGAGGACTGATGAGCAGTTCTTC.

This clonotype was seen ten or more times. The genes are TRBV20-1 and TRBJ1-1, with D tentatively TRBD1 (5 bases). The CDR3 has 14 residues. Trimming left V 3 bases short and J 0 bases short, with 11 bases between. Germline assignment: CDR1 DFQATT and CDR2 SNEGSKA (reference sequence). The DNA for the CDR3 is TGCAGTGCTAGCTCGACAGTGATGAACACTGAAGCTTTCTTT. Translated: CSASSTVMNTEAFF.

The chain links TRBV11-2 to TRBJ1-1, with a tentative D call TRBD1 (5 bases). Looked up from germline, CDR1 is SGHAT and CDR2 is FQNNGV. There are 15 residues in the CDR3. Trimming took 1 base from V and 4 from J, leaving 13 bases between them. In DNA form, the CDR3 reads TGTGCCAGCAGCTTAGGTCTAGGGGAGCTCACTGAAGCTTTCTTT. Its translation: CASSLGLGELTEAFF.

This clonotype showed up just a few times. The genes are TRBV20-1 and TRBJ2-3, with D tentatively TRBD1 or TRBD2 (7 bases each). V shed 1 base and J shed 4 bases, with 21 bases lying between them. CDR3 length equals 17 residues. Germline CDR1 DFQATT, CDR2 SNEGSKA (reference sequence). CDR3 coding DNA: TGCAGTGCTAGAGCAATACCTACCGGGGGGACAGCAGATACGCAGTATTTT. It encodes CSARAIPTGGTADTQYF.

The rearrangement links TRBV6-5 to TRBJ2-2, with D maybe TRBD1 (6 bases). Deletions cut 6 bases from V and 3 bases from J, with 17 bases between. Germline V lookup: CDR1 MNHEY, CDR2 SVGAGI. There are 16 residues in the CDR3. CDR3 sequence reads: CASRPRQDFYTGELFF. Written as DNA, the CDR3 is TGTGCCAGCAGGCCCAGACAGGACTTTTACACCGGGGAGCTGTTTTTT.

This clonotype was seen more than once but under ten times. V is TRBV20-1 and J is TRBJ2-7, with unresolved D. Trimming removed 5 bases at V and 5 bases at J, with 13 bases between. The CDR3 is 12 residues long. CDR1 is DFQATT, CDR2 SNEGSKA, per germline (reference sequence). CDR3 amino acids: CSARWSRDEQYF. In DNA, the CDR3 is TGCAGTGCTCGTTGGAGCCGGGACGAGCAGTACTTC.

The V and J genes are TRBV20-1 and TRBJ1-6, with D unresolved. The germline V and J ends were trimmed by 1 base and 0 bases, with 10 bases remaining between them. This CDR3 has 16 residues. Germline CDR1 and CDR2: DFQATT and SNEGSKA (reference sequence). The CDR3 DNA sequence: TGCAGTGCTAGAGCCCTTTATAGCTCCTATAATTCACCCCTCCACTTT. It yields the protein CSARALYSSYNSPLHF.